The present T cell receptor beta chain was sequenced within a study of cytomegalovirus exposure and HLA in healthy donors. Study summary: Assignment to the Caucasian-associated ancestry cluster applied to approximately 80% of the 350 to 500 genotyped donors.

This clone was recorded only once. The antigen remains undetermined. The PCR made use of 60 Vbeta and 13 Jbeta primers. Using immunoSEQ multiplex PCR, the repertoire was profiled, and TCRdb retains in-frame clones only, with some absent. Counted here are about 93,000 clones, around 77% occurring once; the ten biggest clones make up 7.3%. The study's findings and limits: The HLA-A and HLA-B alleles of most subjects were reportedly predicted accurately from TCR beta sequences.

The junction had 3 bases not matched to a gene; V was cut back by 0 bases and J by 0 bases. The V gene's germline CDR1 is SGDLS and CDR2 YYNGEE. The CDR3 consists of 15 residues. The clonotype originates from a man aged 30 to 45 in good health and CMV-seronegative. This chain links TRBV9 with TRBJ2-7, with 7 bases fitting TRBD2. The sample was PBMCs. The CDR3 bases are TGTGCCAGCAGCGTAGGGGAGGGCGCCTCCTACGAGCAGTACTTC. Amino acids: CASSVGEGASYEQYF.